This T cell receptor beta chain was captured by sequencing in a study of blood T cell repertoires in COVID-19 (TCRdb year 2020). Concerning the study at large: Collaborator samples came from the United States, Italy and Spain and covered acute and convalescent phases of COVID-19. The prospective study material was composed of cDNA or gDNA derived from T cells, B-cell-depleted T cells, or PBMCs. Subjects who had been exposed to COVID-19, were actively infected with it, or had recovered from it provided the deeply sampled blood TCRbeta repertoires that made up the dataset. The repertoires were made available in a free public database intended to serve as a resource for research on the immune response to SARS-CoV-2. The samples were drawn from the first 160 participants of the ongoing ImmuneRACE study and from about 1,200 subjects provided by 6 global collaborators. Sample metadata almost always included a de-identified subject ID, COVID-19 status, age in years and sex. HLA class I and class II types, where available, came from metadata supplied by the sample provider rather than from assay-based typing. Points the paper makes about the study in general: The quantity of clinical and demographic metadata differed by source and by participant and was supplied without curation.

Concerning this clone itself: Its recognized antigen is unknown. Base qualities are not recorded, but no much larger clone differs from it by a single base.

Enrolling through a virtual design, the prospective study's participants ranged in age from about 18 to 100 years and lived across roughly 24 United States geographic areas. In the prospective study, participants were assigned to cohorts based on the clinical history participants reported in a screening survey and a study questionnaire. Recovered participants in ImmuneRACE Cohort 3 were defined as having two consecutive negative NP/OP PCR tests, clearance from a healthcare professional, or resolution of symptoms. In the prospective study, mobile phlebotomists collected whole blood, serum and a nasopharyngeal or oropharyngeal swab from each participant. Additional blood draws and questionnaires over a 2-month period could optionally be provided by prospective study participants. Before DNA extraction, prospective study blood samples were shipped either frozen or at room temperature. V is cut back by 5 bases and J by 6 bases, with 4 bases in the junction unmatched. The CDR3 has 13 amino acids, counting the end cysteine and phenylalanine. Only the CDR3 DNA stays, 39 bases, in frame from base 1. CDR1 SQVTM and CDR2 ANQGSEA are derived from the germline V gene.

The immunoSEQ Assay, a bias-controlled multiplex PCR, was used to amplify TCRbeta CDR3 regions from genomic DNA. For the original study's pipeline: Nucleated cell counts per sample were estimated from amplification of reference gene primers within the assay. Sequence reads were collapsed and filtered to measure the absolute abundance of every unique TCRbeta CDR3 rearrangement. For each sample, productive Simpson clonality was calculated as the square root of Simpson's diversity index across productive rearrangements. TCRdb retrieved this table from immuneACCESS and kept in-frame rearrangements only. Not all clones are present; in checked studies, unresolved V genes account for under half, and no reason is known for the remainder. V and J calls and clone size are as listed in that table; D and trimming were resolved from the DNA. Within this sample are around 250,000 clones, with approximately 80% of them counted one time only. Clones ranked in the top ten supply 14% to 15% of the sample.

The TCR was taken from a man between 40 and 49 years old who had recovered from COVID-19. Sequences were obtained from PBMCs or T cells enriched from blood (not recorded which). The chain couples TRBV29-1 to TRBJ2-2; TRBD1 matches 9 bases in the middle. The DNA sequence is as follows: TGCAGCGTTAAACAGGGGGCCCCCGGGGAGCTGTTTTTT. Its coded protein is CSVKQGAPGELFF.